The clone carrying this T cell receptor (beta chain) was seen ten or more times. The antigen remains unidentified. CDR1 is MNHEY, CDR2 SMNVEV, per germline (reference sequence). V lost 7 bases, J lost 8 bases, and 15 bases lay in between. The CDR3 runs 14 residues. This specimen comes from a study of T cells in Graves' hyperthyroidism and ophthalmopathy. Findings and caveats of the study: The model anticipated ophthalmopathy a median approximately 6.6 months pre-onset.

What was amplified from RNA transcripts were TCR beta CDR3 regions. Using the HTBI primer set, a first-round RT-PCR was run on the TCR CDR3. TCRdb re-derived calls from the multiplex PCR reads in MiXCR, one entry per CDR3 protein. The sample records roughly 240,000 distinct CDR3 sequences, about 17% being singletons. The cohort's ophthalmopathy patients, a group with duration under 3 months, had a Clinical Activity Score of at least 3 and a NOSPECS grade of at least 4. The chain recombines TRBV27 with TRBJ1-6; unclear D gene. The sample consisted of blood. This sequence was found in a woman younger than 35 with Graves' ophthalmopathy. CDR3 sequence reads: CASTSDGLYSPLHF. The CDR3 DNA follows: TGTGCCAGCACCTCGGACGGGTTGTATTCACCCCTCCACTTT.